This entry describes one TCR beta chain. Residents of about two dozen US areas, aged about 18 to 95 years, made up the participants. Cohort placement rested on clinical history that participants reported themselves. This sample was taken from a study of blood T cell repertoires in COVID-19. The protocol was immunoSEQ multiplex PCR, while the TCRdb copy is restricted to in-frame clones and leaves out a portion. The repertoire holds around 130,000 clones, with around 83% as singletons. V shed 8 bases, J shed 12 bases, and the junction held 13 bases outside the gene matches. Germline CDR1 SGHAT, CDR2 FQNNGV. CDR3 size: 15 residues.

This TCR derives from a young man who had recovered from COVID-19. The specimen sequenced was PBMCs or T cells enriched from blood (not recorded which). This chain connects TRBV11-2 to TRBJ2-1; TRBD2 aligns across 13 bases. Written as DNA, the CDR3 is TGTGCCAGCGGCGAACTAGCGGGGGGGCCTATGTGGCAGTTCTTC. This encodes CASGELAGGPMWQFF.